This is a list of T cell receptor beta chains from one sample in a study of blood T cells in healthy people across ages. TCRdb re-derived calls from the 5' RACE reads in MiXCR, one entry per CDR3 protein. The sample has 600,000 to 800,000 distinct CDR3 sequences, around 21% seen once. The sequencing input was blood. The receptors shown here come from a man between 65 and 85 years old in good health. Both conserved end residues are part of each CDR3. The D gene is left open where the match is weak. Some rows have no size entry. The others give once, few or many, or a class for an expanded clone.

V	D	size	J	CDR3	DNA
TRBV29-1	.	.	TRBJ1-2	CSVSRDRYGYTF	TGCAGCGTTTCCCGGGATCGCTATGGCTACACCTTC
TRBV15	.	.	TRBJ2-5	CATSGGGWETQYF	TGTGCCACCAGCGGAGGTGGATGGGAGACCCAGTACTTC
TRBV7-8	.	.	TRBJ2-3	CASSPSKPDTQYF	TGTGCCAGCAGCCCTTCTAAACCAGATACGCAGTATTTT
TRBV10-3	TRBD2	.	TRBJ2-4	CAISDHPGGENIQYF	TGTGCCATCAGTGATCATCCGGGGGGGGAAAACATTCAGTACTTC
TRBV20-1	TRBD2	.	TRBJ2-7	CSATSSGSTYEQYF	TGCAGTGCTACCTCTAGCGGGAGTACCTACGAGCAGTACTTC
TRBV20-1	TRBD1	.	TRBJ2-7	CSARDVGQGVHEQYF	TGCAGTGCTAGAGATGTGGGACAGGGGGTCCACGAGCAGTACTTC
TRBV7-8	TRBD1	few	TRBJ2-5	CASSLYAGGYQGTQYF	TGTGCCAGCAGCTTGTACGCAGGGGGTTACCAAGGGACCCAGTACTTC
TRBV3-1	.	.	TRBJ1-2	CASSQFSGGDGYTF	TGTGCCAGCAGCCAATTTTCCGGGGGGGATGGCTACACCTTC
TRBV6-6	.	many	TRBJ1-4	CASSHSTTNEKLFF	TGTGCCAGCAGTCACAGCACAACTAATGAAAAACTGTTTTTT
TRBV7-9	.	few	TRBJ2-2	CASNTRSGRDTGELFF	TGTGCCAGCAACACCCGAAGTGGTAGGGACACCGGGGAGCTGTTTTTT
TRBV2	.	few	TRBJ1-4	CASTGQDEKLFF	TGTGCCAGCACGGGGCAGGACGAAAAACTGTTTTTT
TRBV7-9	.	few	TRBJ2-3	CASSPRPTGTDTQYF	TGTGCCAGCAGCCCACGACCGACGGGAACAGATACGCAGTATTTT
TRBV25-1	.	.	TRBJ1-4	CASTEGDWRGEKLFF	TGTGCCAGCACCGAGGGTGACTGGCGGGGTGAAAAACTGTTTTTT
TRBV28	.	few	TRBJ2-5	CASSFGTRGFQETQYF	TGTGCCAGCAGTTTTGGCACCCGGGGATTCCAAGAGACCCAGTACTTC
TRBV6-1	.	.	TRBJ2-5	CASSTGYQETQYF	TGTGCCAGCAGCACGGGGTACCAAGAGACCCAGTACTTC
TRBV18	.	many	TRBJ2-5	CASSPRSQETQYF	TGTGCCAGCAGCCCACGGAGCCAAGAGACCCAGTACTTC
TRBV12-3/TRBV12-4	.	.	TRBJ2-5	CASSLAWYSLNTQYF	TGTGCCAGCAGTTTAGCGTGGTACAGCCTCAATACCCAGTACTTC
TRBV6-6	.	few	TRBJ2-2	CASSPVGSGELFF	TGTGCCAGCAGTCCCGTGGGTTCCGGGGAGCTGTTTTTT
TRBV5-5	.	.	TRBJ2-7	CASSRPSGEQYF	TGTGCCAGCAGCAGACCTAGTGGTGAGCAGTACTTC
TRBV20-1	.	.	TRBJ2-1	CSAGQGGGEQFF	TGCAGTGCTGGACAAGGAGGAGGTGAGCAGTTCTTC
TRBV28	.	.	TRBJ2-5	CASSITGQEQYF	TGTGCCAGCAGTATCACAGGGCAAGAGCAGTACTTC
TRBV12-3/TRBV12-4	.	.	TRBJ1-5	CASRPGSSNQPQHF	TGTGCCAGCAGACCGGGTTCTAGCAATCAGCCCCAGCATTTT
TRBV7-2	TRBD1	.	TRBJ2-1	CASSSRDRVRDEQFF	TGTGCCAGCAGCTCCCGGGACAGGGTACGGGATGAGCAGTTCTTC
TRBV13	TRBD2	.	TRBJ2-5	CAISGGLAEQETQYF	TGTGCCATCAGCGGCGGACTAGCGGAGCAAGAGACCCAGTACTTC
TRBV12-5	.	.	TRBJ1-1	CASGVDGYTEAFF	TGTGCTAGTGGAGTGGACGGATACACTGAAGCTTTCTTT
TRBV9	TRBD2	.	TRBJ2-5	CASSPETSVQETQYF	TGTGCCAGCAGCCCAGAAACTAGCGTACAAGAGACCCAGTACTTC
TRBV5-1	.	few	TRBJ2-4	CASRPTQGSDIQYF	TGCGCCAGCCGACCCACCCAGGGTTCGGACATTCAGTACTTC
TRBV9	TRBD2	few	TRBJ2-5	CASSGLAAHQETQYF	TGTGCCAGCAGCGGGCTAGCGGCCCACCAAGAGACCCAGTACTTC
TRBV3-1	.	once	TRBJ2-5	CASSTQNHQETQYF	TGTGCCAGCAGCACCCAGAATCATCAAGAGACCCAGTACTTC
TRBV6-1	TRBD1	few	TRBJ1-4	CASRTGTGAEKLFF	TGTGCCAGCAGAACCGGGACAGGGGCCGAAAAACTGTTTTTT
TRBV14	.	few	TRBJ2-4	CASSQEKERLLAKNIQYF	TGTGCCAGCAGCCAAGAGAAAGAGCGATTATTAGCCAAAAACATTCAGTACTTC
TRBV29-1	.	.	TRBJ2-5	CSVGSQTGVTQYF	TGCAGCGTTGGATCCCAGACCGGGGTGACCCAGTACTTC
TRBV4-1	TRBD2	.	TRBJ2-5	CASSLATSGHQETQYF	TGCGCCAGCAGCCTAGCGACTAGCGGACACCAAGAGACCCAGTACTTC
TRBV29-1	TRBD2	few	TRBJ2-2	CSASGGNTGELFF	TGCAGCGCCTCGGGGGGGAACACCGGGGAGCTGTTTTTT
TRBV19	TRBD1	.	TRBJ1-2	CAARDSLYGYTF	TGTGCCGCGCGGGACAGTCTCTATGGCTACACCTTC
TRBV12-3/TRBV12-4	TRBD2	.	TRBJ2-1	CASSPTSGRAVEQFF	TGTGCCAGCAGCCCCACTAGCGGGAGGGCCGTTGAGCAGTTCTTC
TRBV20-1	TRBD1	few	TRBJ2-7	CSARNRGQGAYEQYF	TGCAGTGCTAGAAATAGGGGACAGGGCGCCTACGAGCAGTACTTC
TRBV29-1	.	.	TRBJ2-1	CSVESGASSYNEQFF	TGCAGCGTTGAGTCCGGCGCGAGCTCCTACAATGAGCAGTTCTTC
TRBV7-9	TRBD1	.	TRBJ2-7	CASSISQGAAYEQYF	TGTGCCAGCAGCATTTCACAGGGGGCCGCCTACGAGCAGTACTTC
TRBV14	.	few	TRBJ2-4	CASSQEISQNIQYF	TGTGCCAGCAGCCAAGAGATTAGTCAAAACATTCAGTACTTC
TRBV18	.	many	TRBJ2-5	CASSPGVETQYF	TGTGCCAGCTCACCCGGCGTCGAGACCCAGTACTTC
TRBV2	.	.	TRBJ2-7	CASSEGWSEQYF	TGTGCCAGCAGTGAGGGGTGGTCCGAGCAGTACTTC
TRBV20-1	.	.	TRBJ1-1	CSARGPQGSTEAFF	TGCAGTGCTAGAGGTCCCCAGGGGAGCACTGAAGCTTTCTTT
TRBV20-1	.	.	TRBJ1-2	CSAREGTGEGGYGCTF	.
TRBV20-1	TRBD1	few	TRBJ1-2	CSARDWVRGQDGYTF	TGCAGTGCTAGAGATTGGGTGAGGGGGCAAGATGGCTACACCTTC
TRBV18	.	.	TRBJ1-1	CASSSDQGTEAFF	TGTGCCAGCTCAAGTGACCAGGGCACTGAAGCTTTCTTT
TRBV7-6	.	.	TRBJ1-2	CASSFEQNYGYTF	TGTGCCAGCAGCTTCGAACAGAACTATGGCTACACCTTC
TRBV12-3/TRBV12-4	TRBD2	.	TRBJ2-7	CASSWGGTSYEQYF	TGTGCCAGCAGTTGGGGGGGAACCTCCTACGAGCAGTACTTC
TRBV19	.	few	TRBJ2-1	CASSIQAEINNEQFF	TGTGCCAGTAGTATACAGGCGGAGATTAACAATGAGCAGTTCTTC
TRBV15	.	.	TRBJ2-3	CATSRENPNTQCF	TGTGCCACCAGCAGAGAAAATCCGAATACGCAGTGTTTT
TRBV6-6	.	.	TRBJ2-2	CASSPNRVQNTGELFF	TGTGCCAGCAGCCCGAATCGGGTACAGAACACCGGGGAGCTGTTTTTT
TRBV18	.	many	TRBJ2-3	CASSRGPDTQYF	TGTGCCAGCTCCCGGGGGCCAGATACGCAGTATTTT
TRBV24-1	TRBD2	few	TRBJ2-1	CATGGASGRSEQFF	TGTGCCACCGGGGGGGCTAGCGGGAGGAGTGAGCAGTTCTTC
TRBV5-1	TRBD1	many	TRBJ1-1	CASSRGQGNTEAFF	TGCGCCAGCAGCCGGGGACAGGGGAACACTGAAGCTTTCTTT
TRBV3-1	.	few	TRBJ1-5	CASSQWGAGQPQHF	TGTGCCAGCAGCCAGTGGGGGGCTGGACAGCCCCAGCATTTT
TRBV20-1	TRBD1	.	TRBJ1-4	CSALTGTALEKLFF	TGCAGTGCCCTCACCGGGACAGCACTTGAAAAACTGTTTTTT
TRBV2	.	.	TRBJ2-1	CASGTDNEQFF	TGTGCCAGCGGCACGGACAATGAGCAGTTCTTC